Listed here are 25 T cell receptor beta chains from one sample, sequenced in a study of OX40 agonist ivuxolimab in advanced cancers. Some clones are missing from TCRdb's copy, which holds only in-frame ones; the method was immunoSEQ multiplex PCR. The table lists some 82,000 clones, approximately 95% of them singletons. The sample here was CD4+ or CD8+ T cells sorted from blood, taken in a trial of the OX40 agonist ivuxolimab. Receptor source: an adult with an advanced solid tumor such as melanoma, head and neck, liver or kidney cancer.

V gene TRBV28 combines with J gene TRBJ1-5; the D is unclear. The CDR3 covers 13 residues. V gave up 3 bases and J gave up 13 bases, with 16 bases separating them. Germline V lookup: CDR1 MDHEN, CDR2 SYDVKM. This chain's CDR3 is CASSFTPGGEQHF. CDR3 sequence (DNA): TGTGCCAGCAGTTTCACCCCGGGTGGGGAACAGCATTTT.

This sequence joins TRBV4-1 and TRBJ2-3; 12 positions agree with TRBD2. Per the germline V gene, CDR1 is MGHRA and CDR2 is YSYEKL. The V gene end was trimmed by 0 bases and the J gene end by 8 bases; junction bases not matched to a gene: 9. The CDR3 has 17 residues. This CDR3 reads CASSQEWLAGGFGTQYF. The CDR3 DNA reads as TGCGCCAGCAGCCAAGAATGGCTAGCGGGAGGGTTTGGTACGCAGTATTTT.

This clone was detected only once. This sequence joins TRBV4-1 and TRBJ1-1; a weak D match, TRBD1 (5 bases). CDR1 MGHRA and CDR2 YSYEKL come from the germline V gene. V gave up 3 bases and J gave up 6 bases, with 20 bases separating them. CDR3 size: 16 residues. CDR3 amino acids: CASSQMYGTGTPEAFF. The CDR3 nucleotides are TGCGCCAGCAGCCAGATGTATGGGACGGGCACCCCTGAAGCTTTCTTT.

This chain's CDR3 is CASRGTGHEQFF. The CDR3 DNA sequence: TGTGCCAGCAGGGGGACCGGCCATGAGCAGTTCTTC. The chain combines TRBV28 with TRBJ2-1; D assignment may be TRBD1 or TRBD2 (5 bases each). V lost 6 bases to trimming and J lost 8 bases, with 11 bases between them. CDR1 is MDHEN, CDR2 SYDVKM, per germline. This CDR3 contains 12 residues.

The chain links TRBV4-1 to TRBJ2-3; 9 positions match TRBD2. J was trimmed by 4 bases and V by 3 bases; bases with no gene match: 5. Germline CDR1 reads MGHRA; CDR2 reads YSYEKL. There are 15 residues in the CDR3. The chain's CDR3 is CASSQLAGVPDTQYF. The CDR3 nucleotides read TGCGCCAGCAGCCAGTTAGCGGGAGTACCAGATACGCAGTATTTT.

This rearrangement joins TRBV30 to TRBJ2-1; perhaps D is TRBD1 or TRBD2 (5 bases each). Germline CDR1 and CDR2: GTSNPN and SVGIG (reference sequence). Trimming took 2 bases from V and 7 from J, leaving 15 bases between them. The CDR3 spans 14 residues. CDR3: CAWSWASRANEQFF. The CDR3 region has the DNA TGTGCCTGGAGTTGGGCTAGCAGGGCAAATGAGCAGTTCTTC.

This sequence joins TRBV5-4 and TRBJ1-3; 9 nucleotides align to TRBD1. The CDR3 has 14 residues. CDR1 is SGHNT and CDR2 is YYREEE in the germline V gene (reference sequence). V trimming: 4 bases; J trimming: 2 bases; junction bases outside the gene matches: 1. The CDR3 DNA reads as TGTGCCAGCAGCGGGACAGGGACTGGAAACACCATATATTTT. Amino acid sequence: CASSGTGTGNTIYF.

This sequence joins TRBV5-1 and TRBJ2-6, with D maybe TRBD2 (5 bases). The CDR3 contains 17 residues. V lost 4 bases and J 0 bases, leaving 14 bases between the germline ends. Germline CDR1 reads SGHRS; CDR2 reads YFSETQ. Written as DNA, the CDR3 is TGCGCCAGCAGCCACCAGCGGAGAAGCTCTGGGGCCAACGTCCTGACTTTC. It specifies CASSHQRRSSGANVLTF.

This sequence joins TRBV9 and TRBJ2-5; 10 bases align to TRBD2. The trim removed 2 bases at V and 0 bases at J, leaving 4 bases unmatched. The germline CDR1 and CDR2 sequences are SGDLS and YYNGEE. The CDR3 is 16 amino acids. The CDR3 region is CASSVLAGAYQETQYF. The CDR3 DNA is TGTGCCAGCAGCGTTCTAGCGGGGGCCTACCAAGAGACCCAGTACTTC.

J is TRBJ2-2 and V is TRBV29-1; D gene ambiguous. Germline values: CDR1 SQVTM, CDR2 ANQGSEA. The CDR3 is 12 residues long. Trimming shortened V by 7 bases and J by 2 bases, and 8 bases separated the two germline ends. The DNA of the CDR3 is TGCAGCGCCCTCGTTAACACCGGGGAGCTGTTTTTT. It translates to CSALVNTGELFF.

CDR3 DNA sequence: TGCGCCAGCAGTCCCCGGGACAGGGGGCTCCCCATGACCACCGGGGAGCTGTTTTTT. It is translated as CASSPRDRGLPMTTGELFF. This chain uses TRBV4-1 with TRBJ2-2, with TRBD1 matching over 12 bases. The CDR3 loop spans 19 amino acids. With V trimmed by 6 bases and J by 4 bases, 15 bases remained unmatched. CDR1 MGHRA and CDR2 YSYEKL come from the germline V gene.

The V and J genes are TRBV28 and TRBJ1-1, with D maybe TRBD1 (5 bases). Germline V gives CDR1 MDHEN, CDR2 SYDVKM. V lost 2 bases and J 0 bases, leaving 13 bases between the germline ends. CDR3 length equals 16 residues. CDR3 coding DNA: TGTGCCAGCAGTTTAGGGGCCAGGGAATTGAACACTGAAGCTTTCTTT. Translating it yields CASSLGARELNTEAFF.

Remarks on this clone: The sample carries other DNA sequences with the same CDR3. The CDR3 DNA is TGTGCCTGGAATGAGGGAGCATCCTACGAGCAGTACTTC. Protein product: CAWNEGASYEQYF. This chain links TRBV30 with TRBJ2-7; D is perhaps TRBD2 (5 bases). V dropped 4 bases and J dropped 1 base, with 11 bases sitting between them. Looked up from germline, CDR1 is GTSNPN and CDR2 is SVGIG (reference sequence). This CDR3 spans 13 amino acids. Drawing the rest from reference TRBV30 and TRBJ2-7, the complete variable domain is SQTIHQWPATLVQPVGSPLSLECTVEGTSNPNLYWYRQAAGRGLQLLFYSVGIGQISSEVPQNLSASRPQDRQFILSSKKLLLSDSGFYLCAWNEGASYEQYFGPGTRLTVT.

The chain uses TRBV11-2 and TRBJ2-5; TRBD2 agrees at 12 bases. The ends lost 6 bases at V and 5 bases at J; junction bases unmatched: 4. Germline V gene sequence: CDR1 SGHAT, CDR2 FQNNGV. The CDR3 sequence is 14 residues long. The CDR3 DNA reads TGTGCCAGCAGGACTAGCGGGAGCGGGGAGACCCAGTACTTC. This encodes CASRTSGSGETQYF.

This clone has just one count. CDR3 loop: CASSIRDISYNEQFF. The CDR3 coding sequence is TGTGCCAGCAGTATCCGGGATATCTCCTACAATGAGCAGTTCTTC. The chain has TRBV6-1 and TRBJ2-1; a weak D match, TRBD2 (5 bases). Germline assignment: CDR1 MNHNS and CDR2 SASEGT. The CDR3 covers 15 residues. Trimming cost V 5 bases and J 0 bases, with 11 bases left between them.

This clone is a singleton in its sample. This chain connects TRBV5-1 to TRBJ2-2, with D perhaps matching TRBD2 (7 bases). CDR3 length: 15 amino acids. CDR1 SGHRS and CDR2 YFSETQ come from the germline V gene. Trimming took off 4 bases at V and 6 bases at J, with 16 bases between the two ends. CDR3 sequence: CASSVRRGGPGELFF. The DNA for the CDR3 is TGCGCCAGCAGCGTTCGGCGCGGGGGCCCCGGGGAGCTGTTTTTT.

The V call is TRBV7-9, the J call TRBJ1-1; D is uncertain. Trimming removed 5 bases at V and 2 bases at J, with 12 bases between. CDR3 size: 14 residues. CDR1 and CDR2 (germline): SEHNR, FQNEAQ (reference sequence). CDR3 in amino acids: CASSPRSGNTEAFF. The CDR3 nucleotides read TGTGCCAGCAGCCCTCGTTCCGGCAACACTGAAGCTTTCTTT. Full variable domain (missing parts from reference TRBV7-9 and TRBJ1-1): DTGVSQNPRHKITKRGQNVTFRCDPISEHNRLYWYRQTLGQGPEFLTYFQNEAQLEKSRLLSDRFSAERPKGSFSTLEIQRTEQGDSAMYLCASSPRSGNTEAFFGQGTRLTVV.

The chain has TRBV13 and TRBJ2-7; D is perhaps TRBD2 (5 bases). The CDR3 totals 18 residues. Germline CDR1 is PRHDT and CDR2 is FYEKMQ (reference sequence). V lost 5 bases to trimming and J lost 6 bases, with 29 bases between them. CDR3 sequence (DNA): TGTGCCAGCAGCGAAACCGGAGGCTATCCCCTCTCGATCGCCGAGCAGTACTTC. This translates into CASSETGGYPLSIAEQYF.

The chain carries TRBV9 and TRBJ2-7; TRBD1 agrees at 9 bases. The germline gives CDR1 SGDLS, CDR2 YYNGEE. The V gene end was trimmed by 3 bases and the J gene end by 0 bases; junction bases not matched to a gene: 4. The CDR3 loop spans 15 amino acids. This CDR3 reads CASSAPGQGSYEQYF. In DNA, the CDR3 is TGTGCCAGCAGCGCCCCGGGACAGGGCTCCTACGAGCAGTACTTC.

V usage is TRBV4-2 and J usage is TRBJ2-5; 16 bases fit TRBD2. The CDR3 length is 17 residues. Trimming removed 2 bases from V and 11 bases from J; junction bases left unmatched: 11. Germline V lookup: CDR1 LGHNA, CDR2 YNFKEQ. The CDR3 protein is CASSQSSLGLAGGEQYF. For the CDR3, the DNA is TGTGCCAGCAGCCAATCCAGCCTGGGACTAGCGGGAGGGGAGCAGTACTTC.

This chain links TRBV13 with TRBJ2-7, with 11 bases aligning to TRBD2. The trim removed 4 bases at V and 5 bases at J, leaving 4 bases unmatched. The CDR3 runs 14 residues. Per the germline V gene, CDR1 is PRHDT and CDR2 is FYEKMQ (reference sequence). The CDR3 sequence: CASSSLAGGNEQYF. In DNA form, the CDR3 reads TGTGCCAGCAGCTCGCTAGCGGGAGGAAACGAGCAGTACTTC.

The rearrangement uses TRBV9 and TRBJ2-3, with D perhaps matching TRBD2 (6 bases). Trimming cost V 4 bases and J 5 bases, with 17 bases left between them. CDR3 length: 15 residues. Germline V lookup: CDR1 SGDLS, CDR2 YYNGEE. The DNA for the CDR3 is TGTGCCAGCAGCCCTCGTGGGGGACTTGTAGATACGCAGTATTTT. Its translation is CASSPRGGLVDTQYF.

The sample holds one count of this clone. V usage is TRBV12-5 and J usage is TRBJ2-1; 10 bases fit TRBD2. Germline V gene lookup returns CDR1 LGHNT and CDR2 FRNRAP. Trimming at V came to 2 bases and at J to 6 bases, leaving 13 bases not matched to a gene. The CDR3 is made up of 18 amino acids. The chain's CDR3 is CASGLLTGLAGAVNEQFF. The CDR3 DNA reads as TGTGCTAGTGGTTTGCTTACCGGCCTAGCGGGAGCTGTCAATGAGCAGTTCTTC. Using reference TRBV12-5 and TRBJ2-1 for the parts outside the CDR3, the full variable domain is DARVTQTPRHKVTEMGQEVTMRCQPILGHNTVFWYRQTMMQGLELLAYFRNRAPLDDSGMPKDRFSAEMPDATLATLKIQPSEPRDSAVYFCASGLLTGLAGAVNEQFFGPGTRLTVL.

The chain carries TRBV11-2 and TRBJ2-1; 9 nucleotides match TRBD2. This CDR3 spans 16 amino acids. The germline gives CDR1 SGHAT, CDR2 FQNNGV. The J segment lost 5 bases and the V segment lost 5 bases, leaving 10 bases of the junction unmatched. DNA of the CDR3: TGTGCCAGCAGCCCGCCTGTAGCGGGAGTTCACAATGAGCAGTTCTTC. Encoded protein: CASSPPVAGVHNEQFF.

The chain links TRBV7-6 to TRBJ2-2, with 10 bases aligning to TRBD1. CDR1 SGHVS and CDR2 FNYEAQ come from the germline V gene. V was clipped by 4 bases and J by 8 bases; unmatched bases: 7. The CDR3 runs 15 residues. The CDR3 loop reads CASSYDRGPKGELFF. CDR3 sequence (DNA): TGTGCCAGCAGCTACGACAGGGGGCCTAAGGGGGAGCTGTTTTTT.